These 8 T cell receptor beta chains originate from one sample sequenced in a study of blood T cell repertoires in COVID-19. TCRdb keeps only in-frame clones here, not all; method: immunoSEQ multiplex PCR. The data show over 50,000 clones, about nine tenths seen once. The specimen sequenced was peripheral blood. These receptor sequences come from a man between 50 and 59 years old with active COVID-19.

The V gene is TRBV11-2, the J gene TRBJ1-2; TRBD1 might be the D (5 bases). This CDR3 contains 15 residues. Germline lookup yields CDR1 SGHAT and CDR2 FQNNGV. The ends were cut back, 1 base at V and 4 bases at J, with 13 bases in the middle. CDR3 sequence (DNA): TGTGCCAGCAGCTTAGGGGCGACAGAGACCTATGGCTACACCTTC. Amino acids: CASSLGATETYGYTF.

The V call is TRBV6-5, the J call TRBJ1-6, with 8 bases matching TRBD1. V was clipped by 6 bases and J by 8 bases; unmatched bases: 6. The CDR3 is 14 residues long. Germline values: CDR1 MNHEY, CDR2 SVGAGI. This CDR3 reads CASSSRGRDSPLHF. The CDR3 DNA reads TGTGCCAGCAGCTCCAGGGGGCGGGATTCACCCCTCCACTTT.

V and J are TRBV6-5 and TRBJ2-2; D uncertain. Germline-derived CDR1 and CDR2 are MNHEY and SVGAGI. This CDR3 region has 14 residues. V was cut by 8 bases and J by 0 bases, with 10 bases left in between. The CDR3 DNA reads as TGTGCCAGCTCTATAGAGGCGAACACCGGGGAGCTGTTTTTT. Its protein product is CASSIEANTGELFF.

The gene calls are TRBV2 and TRBJ1-5; TRBD1 aligns across 8 bases. The V gene end was trimmed by 7 bases and the J gene end by 2 bases; junction bases not matched to a gene: 4. The germline CDR1 and CDR2 sequences are SNHLY and FYNNEI. The CDR3 is made up of 14 amino acids. CDR3 nucleotide sequence: TGTGCCAGCAACCAGGACAGGGGCAATCAGCCCCAGCATTTT. The encoded protein is CASNQDRGNQPQHF.

The chain combines TRBV19 with TRBJ2-3; 9 bases align to TRBD2. CDR1 and CDR2 from the germline V gene are LNHDA and SQIVND (reference sequence). The CDR3 loop spans 18 amino acids. Trimming took 2 bases from V and 1 from J; bases not matched to a gene: 10. The CDR3 sequence is CASSIRGTRGGGTDTQYF. CDR3 coding DNA: TGTGCCAGTAGTATAAGAGGGACCCGCGGGGGGGGCACAGATACGCAGTATTTT.

V gene TRBV30 combines with J gene TRBJ1-2; a possible D gene is TRBD1 (5 bases). This CDR3 contains 14 residues. CDR1 and CDR2 from the germline V gene are GTSNPN and SVGIG (reference sequence). Trimming stripped 1 base from V and 8 bases from J, with 17 bases between. In DNA, the CDR3 is TGTGCCTGGAGTGCCCTAAGACAGATTGGGGGCTACACCTTC. This translates into CAWSALRQIGGYTF.

The chain employs TRBV6-2 or TRBV6-3 and TRBJ2-3; a weak D match, TRBD1 (5 bases). Germline V gene sequence: CDR1 MNHEY, CDR2 SVGEGT. The V and J ends lost 5 bases and 0 bases respectively, with 15 bases between them. This CDR3 has 16 residues. The CDR3, as DNA: TGTGCCAGCAGTCTCAGGGATCCTTCTAGCACAGATACGCAGTATTTT. Translated, it gives CASSLRDPSSTDTQYF.

V is TRBV27 and J is TRBJ2-6; no clear D. Per germline, CDR1 MNHEY and CDR2 SMNVEV (reference sequence). The CDR3 contains 15 residues. Deletions cut 5 bases from V and 0 bases from J, with 8 bases between. Here the CDR3 DNA reads TGTGCCAGCAGTCCCAGGTCCTCTGGGGCCAACGTCCTGACTTTC. It encodes CASSPRSSGANVLTF.